The next 19 T cell receptor beta chains were all read from a single sample in a study of CD4 T cells in relation to SARS-CoV-2 and coronaviruses. The method was immunoSEQ multiplex PCR; TCRdb's version includes in-frame clones alone and lacks a portion of them. Counted here are approximately 25,000 clones, around 70% occurring once; the ten biggest clones make up around 19%. Antigens of these TCRs are unknown. Before the COVID-19 pandemic, during about 2011-2019, CD4+ T cells were taken from unexposed donors. After more than eight days of culture, CD4+ T cells were isolated. Sequences were obtained from CD4+ T cells from PBMCs, cultured in vitro. These receptors came from a human donor in good health.

The chain has TRBV9 and TRBJ2-7; TRBD1 or TRBD2 may be the D gene (5 bases each). The CDR3 has 15 amino acids. Germline values: CDR1 SGDLS, CDR2 YYNGEE. V lost 3 bases and J 4 bases, leaving 17 bases between the germline ends. The chain's CDR3 is CASSAHGTEAYEQYF. The CDR3 bases are TGTGCCAGCAGCGCTCACGGGACGGAGGCATACGAGCAGTACTTC.

This clone was detected a few times. CDR3 in DNA: TGTGCCAGCAGTGATCCCGGGACTGCGAACACCGGGGAGCTGTTTTTT. As protein: CASSDPGTANTGELFF. This chain links TRBV25-1 with TRBJ2-2; a possible D gene is TRBD2 (6 bases). The CDR3 is made up of 16 amino acids. Germline CDR1 and CDR2: MGHDK and SYGVNS. The ends were cut back, 3 bases at V and 0 bases at J, with 11 bases in the middle.

The J gene is TRBJ2-1, the V gene TRBV28; D assignment may be TRBD1 or TRBD2 (5 bases each). V was shortened by 5 bases and J by 4 bases, with 18 bases between the two germline ends. The CDR3 consists of 16 residues. Germline assignment: CDR1 MDHEN and CDR2 SYDVKM. In nucleotides, the CDR3 is TGTGCCAGCAGTCCCTCAGGCCACGGGGCGTACAATGAGCAGTTCTTC. It specifies CASSPSGHGAYNEQFF.

The chain employs TRBV30 and TRBJ2-2; no definite D call. Per the germline V gene, CDR1 is GTSNPN and CDR2 is SVGIG (reference sequence). Trimming shortened V by 0 bases and J by 5 bases, and 10 bases separated the two germline ends. The CDR3 length is 14 residues. CDR3: CAWSVTPVTGELFF. CDR3 sequence (DNA): TGTGCCTGGAGTGTAACGCCAGTGACCGGGGAGCTGTTTTTT.

This rearrangement joins TRBV10-1 to TRBJ2-3, with D unclear. The V gene's germline CDR1 is WNHNN and CDR2 SYGVQD (reference sequence). V lost 3 bases and J 3 bases, leaving 4 bases between the germline ends. The CDR3 has 12 residues. This CDR3 is CASSDGTDTQYF. CDR3 coding DNA: TGCGCCAGCAGTGATGGTACAGATACGCAGTATTTT.

The CDR3 protein is CAWSTSETQYF. CDR3 DNA: TGTGCCTGGAGTACTAGTGAGACCCAGTACTTC. This chain joins TRBV30 and TRBJ2-5; the D gene is possibly TRBD2 (5 bases). Germline CDR1 GTSNPN, CDR2 SVGIG (reference sequence). The CDR3 length is 11 residues. The V and J ends lost 2 bases and 5 bases respectively, with 6 bases between them.

This chain uses TRBV6-2 or TRBV6-3 with TRBJ2-7; the D is unclear. V dropped 2 bases and J dropped 0 bases, with 8 bases sitting between them. The CDR3 runs 14 residues. Germline V gene sequence: CDR1 MNHEY, CDR2 SVGEGT. This chain's CDR3 is CASSYTDDSYEQYF. The CDR3 region has the DNA TGTGCCAGCAGTTACACAGACGACTCCTACGAGCAGTACTTC.

This chain joins TRBV3-1 (or the pseudogene TRBV3-2) and TRBJ1-3; perhaps TRBD1 as D (5 bases). The CDR3 runs to 17 residues. The V gene lost 1 base and the J gene lost 2 bases, with 15 bases spanning the gap. CDR1 is LGHDT and CDR2 is YNNKEL in the germline V gene (reference sequence). The CDR3 nucleotides read TGTGCCAGCAGCCAAGGGTCGGGGCGACTAACTGGAAACACCATATATTTT. Protein product: CASSQGSGRLTGNTIYF.

The V and J genes are TRBV30 and TRBJ2-7; 7 nucleotides align to TRBD2. Per germline, CDR1 GTSNPN and CDR2 SVGIG (reference sequence). There are 13 residues in the CDR3. V lost 2 bases to trimming and J lost 13 bases; unmatched junction nucleotides: 14. As DNA, the CDR3 is TGTGCCTGGAGTCCCATACGGGGGACTATCGCATACTTC. It encodes CAWSPIRGTIAYF.

The chain uses TRBV5-4 and TRBJ1-2; no clear D. There are 15 residues in the CDR3. Germline V gene lookup returns CDR1 SGHNT and CDR2 YYREEE (reference sequence). The V end lost 6 bases, the J end lost 7 bases, and 22 bases lay between the germline ends. The DNA for the CDR3 is TGTGCCAGCACAATGGCGGGTTCTGGTTTTGGTGGCTACACCTTC. Translating gives CASTMAGSGFGGYTF.

This clone is a singleton in its sample. V usage is TRBV9 and J usage is TRBJ2-1; 12 nucleotides align to TRBD2. J gave up 15 bases and V 2 bases, and 12 bases lay outside the gene matches. This CDR3 is built from 15 residues. CDR1 SGDLS and CDR2 YYNGEE come from the germline V gene. This CDR3 reads CASSVGLAGGRRLFF. As DNA, the CDR3 is TGTGCCAGCAGCGTGGGACTAGCGGGCGGCCGACGGCTGTTCTTC.

The rearrangement joins TRBV28 to TRBJ2-7; the match to TRBD2 covers 7 bases. This CDR3 contains 14 residues. V shed 8 bases, J shed 3 bases, and the junction held 10 bases outside the gene matches. Germline lookup yields CDR1 MDHEN and CDR2 SYDVKM. The CDR3 nucleotides are TGTGCCAGCGGGGAGGGAGGGCCCCACTACGAGCAGTACTTC. Its protein is CASGEGGPHYEQYF.

This clone was counted a few times. The chain couples TRBV30 to TRBJ1-1; D not resolved. V was trimmed by 2 bases and J by 10 bases, leaving 17 bases between them. CDR3 length: 13 amino acids. Germline V gene sequence: CDR1 GTSNPN, CDR2 SVGIG (reference sequence). The CDR3 nucleotides read TGTGCCTGGAGTCCCCAGGACCGACTTGTAGCTTTCTTT. Protein sequence: CAWSPQDRLVAFF.

The chain couples TRBV19 to TRBJ1-5; 9 bases are shared with TRBD1. Germline V CDR1 and CDR2: LNHDA, SQIVND (reference sequence). CDR3 size: 13 residues. V shed 6 bases, J shed 5 bases, and the junction held 2 bases outside the gene matches. Here the CDR3 reads CASSRDRDQPQHF. The CDR3 bases are TGTGCCAGTAGCAGGGACAGGGATCAGCCCCAGCATTTT.

The chain combines TRBV5-1 with TRBJ1-2, with 10 bases lining up with TRBD1. The V gene end was trimmed by 0 bases and the J gene end by 4 bases; junction bases not matched to a gene: 0. This CDR3 comprises 14 residues. Per germline, CDR1 SGHRS and CDR2 YFSETQ. The chain's CDR3 is CASSLGDRGYGYTF. DNA for the CDR3: TGCGCCAGCAGCTTGGGGGACAGGGGCTATGGCTACACCTTC.

The chain is built from TRBV11-1 and TRBJ1-5; perhaps TRBD1 as D (5 bases). V was shortened by 3 bases and J by 5 bases, with 8 bases between the two germline ends. Germline V lookup: CDR1 SGHAT, CDR2 FQDESV (reference sequence). This CDR3 is 13 amino acids long. CDR3 in DNA: TGTGCCAGCAGCTTGCAGGGCGATCAGCCCCAGCATTTT. This codes for CASSLQGDQPQHF.

The rearrangement joins TRBV10-1 to TRBJ2-3; 7 bases fit TRBD1. Germline V gives CDR1 WNHNN, CDR2 SYGVQD (reference sequence). The V gene end was trimmed by 10 bases and the J gene end by 2 bases; junction bases not matched to a gene: 15. The CDR3 runs to 16 residues. CDR3 bases: TGCGCCACCGAGGTGACCGGGACAGCTCCCACAGATACGCAGTATTTT. Translated, it gives CATEVTGTAPTDTQYF.

The chain recombines TRBV12-3 or TRBV12-4 with TRBJ1-1, with TRBD1 as a possible D gene (5 bases). The CDR3 loop spans 13 amino acids. Deletions cut 5 bases from V and 9 bases from J, with 16 bases between. This chain's CDR3 is CASSHDRTDQAFF. The CDR3 DNA follows: TGTGCCAGCAGTCATGACAGAACCGATCAAGCTTTCTTT.

This rearrangement joins TRBV7-2 to TRBJ2-7; possibly TRBD1 or TRBD2 for D (6 bases each). V was pared by 5 bases and J by 2 bases, with 13 bases between. The CDR3 runs to 14 residues. Looked up from germline, CDR1 is SGHTA and CDR2 is FQGNSA. CDR3 sequence (DNA): TGTGCCAGCAGCCCTGGGGGGACAACCTACGAGCAGTACTTC. Encoded protein: CASSPGGTTYEQYF.